Each of the 18 T cell receptor beta chains below was sequenced from the same sample in a study of beta chain features in type 1 diabetes. Reverse transcribing all isolated RNA meant expressed TCRB transcripts were sequenced. TCRdb's table, derived via immunoSEQ multiplex PCR, lists solely in-frame clones and lacks some. The table records 970,000 or so clones, roughly 17% of them present only once. The sample comprised naive CD4+ T cells from blood. These receptors were taken from a woman aged 18-29 years in good health.

The chain links TRBV18 to TRBJ2-5; D may be TRBD2 (5 bases). The V end was cut by 0 bases, the J end by 11 bases, with 16 bases between. The CDR3 is made up of 14 amino acids. Germline lookup yields CDR1 KGHSH and CDR2 LQKENI. CDR3: CASSPPGRSGEQYF. CDR3 coding DNA: TGTGCCAGCTCACCACCCGGACGGAGTGGGGAGCAGTACTTC.

This clone was picked up a small number of times. The chain couples TRBV7-5 to TRBJ1-2; TRBD1 is the table's D call, not checked against the DNA. TRBV7-5 is a known pseudogene. The length of the CDR3 is 17 residues. CDR3 loop: CARSDRSRGSYNYGYTF. In DNA, the CDR3 is TGTGCCAGAAGCGACAGATCCAGAGGTAGCTATAACTATGGCTACACCTTC.

This chain uses TRBV7-9 with TRBJ2-1; 9 bases match TRBD2. CDR1 SEHNR and CDR2 FQNEAQ come from the germline V gene (reference sequence). J was trimmed by 2 bases and V by 5 bases; bases with no gene match: 4. This CDR3 is 15 amino acids long. CDR3 nucleotides: TGTGCCAGCAGCCAAGGACTAGCGCCCTACAATGAGCAGTTCTTC. Its protein product is CASSQGLAPYNEQFF.

This clone was observed a few times. The V gene is TRBV5-8, the J gene TRBJ2-3, with TRBD1 matching 7 bases. Germline V gives CDR1 SGHTS, CDR2 YDEGEE. CDR3 length: 12 amino acids. The V gene end was trimmed by 5 bases and the J gene end by 14 bases; junction bases not matched to a gene: 11. The CDR3 reads CASRLDRVSGYF. The CDR3, as DNA: TGTGCCAGCAGGCTCGACAGGGTGTCAGGGTATTTT.

This clone was counted a single time. The chain joins TRBV7-6 to TRBJ1-4; the match to TRBD1 covers 7 bases. With 5 bases clipped from V and 8 bases from J, the junction kept 11 bases outside the gene matches. The CDR3 length is 15 residues. Germline V gene data show CDR1 as SGHVS and CDR2 as FNYEAQ. This chain's CDR3 is CASSLSQGPDEKLFF. CDR3 in DNA: TGTGCCAGCAGCCTCTCACAGGGGCCGGACGAAAAACTGTTTTTT.

This clone appeared once. The rearrangement links TRBV6-5 to TRBJ1-4; D gene uncertain. The V and J ends lost 0 bases and 10 bases respectively, with 9 bases between them. The CDR3 spans 13 residues. From germline, CDR1 is MNHEY and CDR2 SVGAGI. DNA of the CDR3: TGTGCCAGCAGTTACTCGAACAGAGGAAAACTGTTTTTT. Translation: CASSYSNRGKLFF.

This clone was detected only a few times. At one end the junction does not follow the germline gene, possibly because of a read error. The CDR3 nucleotides are TGCGCCAGCAGCCAAGATCGGGGACAGACCGTAAGGGATACGCAGTATTTT. Protein: CASSQDRGQTVRDTQYF. V is TRBV7-9 and J is TRBJ2-3, with 7 bases that match TRBD1. This CDR3 is 17 amino acids long. Per the germline V gene, CDR1 is SEHNR and CDR2 is FQNEAQ (reference sequence).

This clone was found a few times. The gene calls are TRBV6-5 and TRBJ2-7, with a weak D call TRBD2 (5 bases). Trimming stripped 6 bases from V and 2 bases from J, with 14 bases between. The germline CDR1 and CDR2 sequences are MNHEY and SVGAGI. This CDR3 comprises 14 residues. CDR3 protein: CASRLSSGTYEQYF. CDR3 coding DNA: TGTGCCAGCAGGCTCTCCAGCGGAACCTACGAGCAGTACTTC.

The chain joins TRBV5-1 to TRBJ2-1; 10 nucleotides match TRBD2. CDR3 length: 18 residues. Germline lookup yields CDR1 SGHRS and CDR2 YFSETQ. The V and J ends lost 4 bases and 0 bases, in that order; junction bases with no gene match: 10. The CDR3 nucleotides are TGCGCCAGCAGCAGGAAGGCGGCTAGCGGGAGCTCCTACAATGAGCAGTTCTTC. This sequence encodes CASSRKAASGSSYNEQFF.

This chain connects TRBV4-3 to TRBJ1-1; the D is unclear. V was cut by 6 bases and J by 0 bases, with 20 bases left in between. Germline V CDR1 and CDR2: LGHNA, YSLEER. This CDR3 is built from 17 residues. CDR3 sequence: CASSLRRQKGVNTEAFF. The CDR3, as DNA: TGCGCCAGCAGTCTCCGGCGGCAAAAGGGCGTGAACACTGAAGCTTTCTTT.

The sample holds a few counts of this clone. The chain links TRBV19 to TRBJ1-4; 7 bases map to TRBD1. The J segment lost 5 bases and the V segment lost 6 bases, leaving 6 bases of the junction unmatched. The CDR3 runs to 14 residues. Germline CDR1 reads LNHDA; CDR2 reads SQIVND (reference sequence). The CDR3 DNA reads TGTGCCAGTAGCCGGGGACAGTTCAATGAAAAACTGTTTTTT. Protein product: CASSRGQFNEKLFF.

This chain joins TRBV19 and TRBJ2-5; maybe TRBD2 (5 bases). CDR1 and CDR2 from the germline V gene are LNHDA and SQIVND (reference sequence). The CDR3 consists of 13 residues. V gave up 6 bases and J gave up 1 base, with 9 bases separating them. The CDR3 bases are TGTGCCAGTAGACGAGGGCTCCAAGAGACCCAGTACTTC. Protein sequence: CASRRGLQETQYF.

This clone was seen more than once but under ten times. This chain links TRBV5-4 with TRBJ2-5; TRBD1 agrees at 7 bases. V gave up 2 bases and J gave up 7 bases; unmatched junction bases: 5. Germline-derived CDR1 and CDR2 are SGHNT and YYREEE (reference sequence). This CDR3 spans 13 amino acids. CDR3 sequence (DNA): TGTGCCAGCAGCTTCGGACAGGCCAGGACCCAGTACTTC. Residues: CASSFGQARTQYF.

The CDR3 reads CASSLAGAGAVYEQYF. Here the CDR3 DNA reads TGTGCCAGCAGCTTAGCGGGAGCGGGAGCGGTTTACGAGCAGTACTTC. The chain couples TRBV7-2 to TRBJ2-7, with 8 bases matching TRBD2. CDR1 SGHTA and CDR2 FQGNSA come from the germline V gene. V was pared by 0 bases and J by 4 bases, with 8 bases of the junction left unmatched. The CDR3 length is 16 residues.

This chain links TRBV27 with TRBJ2-1; 7 nucleotides line up with TRBD2. This CDR3 has 14 residues. Germline CDR1 and CDR2: MNHEY and SMNVEV (reference sequence). V was pared by 2 bases and J by 5 bases, with 3 bases of the junction left unmatched. The CDR3 reads CASSLREGDNEQFF. The CDR3 DNA sequence: TGTGCCAGCAGTTTAAGGGAGGGCGACAATGAGCAGTTCTTC.

The genes are TRBV7-2 and TRBJ2-6, with a tentative D call TRBD2 (8 bases). The CDR3 totals 18 residues. V was cut by 2 bases and J by 4 bases, with 18 bases left in between. The germline CDR1 and CDR2 sequences are SGHTA and FQGNSA. The CDR3 spells CASSLYGTRGRGANVLTF. The CDR3 coding sequence is TGTGCCAGCAGCTTATACGGGACTAGGGGGCGAGGGGCCAACGTCCTGACTTTC.

This clone was seen only a few times. V gene TRBV19 combines with J gene TRBJ2-2; D is unresolved. This CDR3 has 15 amino acids. Trimming shortened V by 5 bases and J by 0 bases, and 10 bases separated the two germline ends. Germline loops: CDR1 LNHDA, CDR2 SQIVND (reference sequence). Here the CDR3 reads CASSYYGANTGELFF. The CDR3 DNA reads TGTGCCAGTAGTTATTACGGAGCGAACACCGGGGAGCTGTTTTTT.

The rearrangement joins TRBV5-1 to TRBJ2-5, with no clear D. Trimming cost V 3 bases and J 5 bases, with 11 bases left between them. The CDR3 runs to 13 residues. From germline, CDR1 is SGHRS and CDR2 YFSETQ. The CDR3 region is CASSSLHPETQYF. CDR3 nucleotides: TGCGCCAGCAGCTCCCTTCATCCGGAGACCCAGTACTTC.